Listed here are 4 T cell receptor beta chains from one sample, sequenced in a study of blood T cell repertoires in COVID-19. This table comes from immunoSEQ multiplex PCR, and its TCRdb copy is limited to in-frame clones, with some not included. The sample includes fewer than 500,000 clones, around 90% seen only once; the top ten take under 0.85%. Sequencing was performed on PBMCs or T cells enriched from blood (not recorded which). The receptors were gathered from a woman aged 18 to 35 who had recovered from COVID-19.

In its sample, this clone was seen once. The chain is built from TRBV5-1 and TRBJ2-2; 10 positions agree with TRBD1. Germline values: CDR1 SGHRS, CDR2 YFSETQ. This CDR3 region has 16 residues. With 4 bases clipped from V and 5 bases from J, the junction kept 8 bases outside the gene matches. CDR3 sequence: CASSLSDRGLTGELFF. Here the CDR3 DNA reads TGCGCCAGCAGCCTAAGCGACAGGGGGCTTACCGGGGAGCTGTTTTTT.

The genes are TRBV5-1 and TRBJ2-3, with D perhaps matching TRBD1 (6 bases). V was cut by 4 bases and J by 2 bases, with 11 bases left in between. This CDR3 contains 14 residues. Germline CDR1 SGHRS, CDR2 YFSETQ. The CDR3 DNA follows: TGCGCCAGCAGCATTCAGGGGACCACAGATACGCAGTATTTT. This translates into CASSIQGTTDTQYF.

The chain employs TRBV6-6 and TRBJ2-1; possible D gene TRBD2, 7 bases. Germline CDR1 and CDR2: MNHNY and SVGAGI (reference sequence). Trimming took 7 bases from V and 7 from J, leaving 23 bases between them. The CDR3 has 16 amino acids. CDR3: CASTLGGRGEGNEQFF. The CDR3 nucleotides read TGTGCCAGCACCCTGGGGGGGCGAGGAGAGGGGAATGAGCAGTTCTTC.

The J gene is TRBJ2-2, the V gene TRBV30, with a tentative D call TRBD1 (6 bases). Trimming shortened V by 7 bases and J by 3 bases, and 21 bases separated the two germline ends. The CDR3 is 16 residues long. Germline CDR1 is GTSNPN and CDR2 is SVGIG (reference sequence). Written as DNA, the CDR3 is TGTGCCTACTCAGGACAGACTCATTACTACACCGGGGAGCTGTTTTTT. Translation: CAYSGQTHYYTGELFF. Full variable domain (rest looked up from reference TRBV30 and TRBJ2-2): SQTIHQWPATLVQPVGSPLSLECTVEGTSNPNLYWYRQAAGRGLQLLFYSVGIGQISSEVPQNLSASRPQDRQFILSSKKLLLSDSGFYLCAYSGQTHYYTGELFFGEGSRLTVL.